This TCR beta chain was profiled in a study of human T cells and chemical hapten exposure. This clonotype was counted many times. From the RACE reads, TCRdb called clonotypes with MiXCR, one entry per CDR3 protein. The sample holds roughly 90,000 distinct CDR3 sequences, roughly a tenth seen once. The CDR3 sequence is 11 residues long. V dropped 7 bases and J dropped 3 bases, with 6 bases sitting between them. In germline, CDR1 is LGHDT, CDR2 YNNKEL (reference sequence). Stated time point: patch test 3, about 24 weeks after DPC sensitization. Regarding treatment: therapeutic diphenylcyclopropenone sensitization with weekly scalp DPC. Alopecia patients deemed DPC-suitable, aged 18 to 70, excluding pregnancy.

The sample was whole blood, taken in connection with sensitization to the hapten diphenylcyclopropenone (DPC). The TCR sequence derives from a woman under 40 with alopecia areata. Some clones in this sample may be carry-over from other donors' samples. V usage is TRBV3-1 and J usage is TRBJ2-5, with D uncertain. The CDR3, as DNA: TGTGCCAGCATGGCGGAAGAGACCCAGTACTTC. Its protein product is CASMAEETQYF.